A single sample gave rise to the 30 T cell receptor beta chains below, sequenced in a study of T cell responses to AZD1222 COVID-19 vaccine. Data came from immunoSEQ multiplex PCR; TCRdb stores just in-frame clones and leaves some out. The sample yields 150,000 to 200,000 clones, 85% to 90% seen once. Material: peripheral blood, obtained 28 days after the second dose of the MenACWY control vaccine. These receptors originate from an adult who received the MenACWY meningococcal vaccine as a control.

This rearrangement joins TRBV19 to TRBJ2-5, with D maybe TRBD1 (5 bases). The germline CDR1 and CDR2 sequences are LNHDA and SQIVND (reference sequence). V was trimmed by 5 bases and J by 5 bases, leaving 9 bases between them. The CDR3 covers 12 residues. Here the CDR3 DNA reads TGTGCCAGTAGTGCATACAGGGAGACCCAGTACTTC. This gives the protein CASSAYRETQYF.

The chain links TRBV28 to TRBJ1-4; no clear D. Germline CDR1 is MDHEN and CDR2 is SYDVKM. V gave up 9 bases and J gave up 0 bases, with 14 bases separating them. The CDR3 has 15 amino acids. The CDR3 protein is CASTENSSTNEKLFF. In nucleotides, the CDR3 is TGTGCCAGTACCGAAAATAGTTCAACTAATGAAAAACTGTTTTTT. The full variable domain, with the rest looked up from reference TRBV28 and TRBJ1-4, is DVKVTQSSRYLVKRTGEKVFLECVQDMDHENMFWYRQDPGLGLRLIYFSYDVKMKEKGDIPEGYSVSREKKERFSLILESASTNQTSMYLCASTENSSTNEKLFFGSGTQLSVL.

The rearrangement uses TRBV18 and TRBJ2-1, with 7 nucleotides matching TRBD2. This CDR3 contains 15 residues. Trimming took 0 bases from V and 7 from J; bases not matched to a gene: 6. Per germline, CDR1 KGHSH and CDR2 LQKENI. This chain's CDR3 is CASSPPAGVGNEQFF. CDR3 in DNA: TGTGCCAGCTCACCACCGGCGGGGGTAGGGAATGAGCAGTTCTTC. Full variable domain (remainder filled in from reference TRBV18 and TRBJ2-1): NAGVMQNPRHLVRRRGQEARLRCSPMKGHSHVYWYRQLPEEGLKFMVYLQKENIIDESGMPKERFSAEFPKEGPSILRIQQVVRGDSAAYFCASSPPAGVGNEQFFGPGTRLTVL.

V usage is TRBV4-3 and J usage is TRBJ2-1, with 7 bases fitting TRBD2. Germline values: CDR1 LGHNA, CDR2 YSLEER. The length of the CDR3 is 17 residues. The ends lost 3 bases at V and 0 bases at J; junction bases unmatched: 8. The DNA for the CDR3 is TGCGCCAGCAGCCAGCGTGGGACTACCCGCTCCTACAATGAGCAGTTCTTC. Its translation: CASSQRGTTRSYNEQFF.

This CDR3 reads CSVGGLAGLQETQYF. In DNA, the CDR3 is TGCAGCGTTGGGGGACTAGCGGGCCTCCAAGAGACCCAGTACTTC. This chain joins TRBV29-1 and TRBJ2-5; 12 bases fit TRBD2. V trimming: 4 bases; J trimming: 1 base; junction bases outside the gene matches: 4. Germline assignment: CDR1 SQVTM and CDR2 ANQGSEA. This CDR3 is built from 15 residues.

This chain joins TRBV27 and TRBJ1-6, with no clear D. V was clipped by 5 bases and J by 11 bases, with 13 bases between them. This CDR3 region has 13 residues. Germline assignment: CDR1 MNHEY and CDR2 SMNVEV (reference sequence). The CDR3 loop reads CASSLDRLAPLHF. The CDR3 nucleotides are TGTGCCAGCAGTCTGGATAGGCTCGCACCCCTCCACTTT.

The genes are TRBV28 and TRBJ1-4; no clear D. The CDR3 extends over 14 amino acids. V lost 7 bases and J 0 bases, leaving 9 bases between the germline ends. Looked up from germline, CDR1 is MDHEN and CDR2 is SYDVKM. The CDR3 bases are TGTGCCAGCATTAGTACCCCAACTAATGAAAAACTGTTTTTT. Its protein is CASISTPTNEKLFF.

This chain links TRBV29-1 with TRBJ2-7; D remains unclear. Germline CDR1 reads SQVTM; CDR2 reads ANQGSEA. This CDR3 is built from 12 residues. V lost 3 bases, J lost 6 bases, and 12 bases lay in between. The CDR3 DNA sequence: TGCAGCGTTGACTCAGGACCGCGCGAGCAGTACTTC. Translating gives CSVDSGPREQYF.

The rearrangement links TRBV11-3 to TRBJ2-3; 8 nucleotides agree with TRBD2. CDR1 and CDR2 (germline): SGHNT, YENEEA. CDR3 length: 16 residues. J gave up 3 bases and V 5 bases, and 10 bases lay outside the gene matches. CDR3 in amino acids: CASSNDGAGVTDTQYF. Here the CDR3 DNA reads TGTGCCAGCAGCAACGACGGAGCGGGGGTTACAGATACGCAGTATTTT.

The genes are TRBV3-1 (or the pseudogene TRBV3-2) and TRBJ2-1; 10 nucleotides align to TRBD2. Trimming at V came to 4 bases and at J to 7 bases, leaving 13 bases not matched to a gene. The CDR3 extends over 17 amino acids. CDR1 is LGHDT and CDR2 is YNNKEL in the germline V gene (reference sequence). CDR3 region: CASSREGRTSGMNEQFF. CDR3 nucleotide sequence: TGTGCCAGCAGCCGGGAGGGGAGGACTAGCGGAATGAATGAGCAGTTCTTC.

The chain combines TRBV29-1 with TRBJ2-7; 11 nucleotides match TRBD2. Germline CDR1 and CDR2: SQVTM and ANQGSEA. The CDR3 runs 14 residues. Trimming removed 7 bases from V and 4 bases from J; junction bases left unmatched: 9. The CDR3 sequence is CSAAPGLAVYEQYF. In DNA, the CDR3 is TGCAGCGCAGCTCCGGGACTAGCGGTTTACGAGCAGTACTTC.

The V call is TRBV19, the J call TRBJ1-2; 7 bases match TRBD1. V was clipped by 6 bases and J by 2 bases; unmatched bases: 6. Germline CDR1 LNHDA, CDR2 SQIVND (reference sequence). The CDR3 totals 14 residues. The CDR3 reads CASRGSQGNYGYTF. The CDR3 coding sequence is TGTGCCAGTAGGGGTTCACAGGGGAACTATGGCTACACCTTC.

CDR3 loop: CASSVRGAPTGELFF. The DNA for the CDR3 is TGTGCCAGCAGCGTTCGGGGGGCGCCCACCGGGGAGCTGTTTTTT. The chain couples TRBV9 to TRBJ2-2, with D tentatively TRBD2 (7 bases). The V end lost 2 bases, the J end lost 4 bases, and 12 bases lay between the germline ends. CDR1 is SGDLS and CDR2 is YYNGEE in the germline V gene. The CDR3 extends over 15 amino acids. Supplemented by reference TRBV9 and TRBJ2-2, the full variable domain reads DSGVTQTPKHLITATGQRVTLRCSPRSGDLSVYWYQQSLDQGLQFLIQYYNGEERAKGNILERFSAQQFPDLHSELNLSSLELGDSALYFCASSVRGAPTGELFFGEGSRLTVL.

The chain is built from TRBV7-3 and TRBJ2-1; D uncertain. The germline V and J ends were trimmed by 1 base and 8 bases, with 9 bases remaining between them. The CDR3 covers 13 residues. The germline V gene has CDR1 SGHTA and CDR2 FQGTGA. The DNA of the CDR3 is TGTGCCAGCAGCTTAAGTGGGGTCCATGAGCAGTTCTTC. Its protein is CASSLSGVHEQFF. The whole variable domain, remainder taken from reference TRBV7-3 and TRBJ2-1, is GAGVSQTPSNKVTEKGKYVELRCDPISGHTALYWYRQSLGQGPEFLIYFQGTGAADDSGLPNDRFFAVRPEGSVSTLKIQRTERGDSAVYLCASSLSGVHEQFFGPGTRLTVL.

J is TRBJ2-1 and V is TRBV19, with TRBD2 identical over 9 bases. With 5 bases clipped from V and 7 bases from J, the junction kept 12 bases outside the gene matches. Germline-derived CDR1 and CDR2 are LNHDA and SQIVND (reference sequence). The CDR3 contains 16 residues. CDR3 bases: TGTGCCAGTAGTGCCCCGTCTAGCGGGGAAAGAAATGAGCAGTTCTTC. This translates into CASSAPSSGERNEQFF.

The chain couples TRBV15 to TRBJ1-2, with unresolved D. V was clipped by 6 bases and J by 5 bases, with 10 bases between them. Germline V CDR1 and CDR2: LNHNV, YYDKDF (reference sequence). CDR3 length: 12 residues. CDR3 region: CATRDGLYGYTF. CDR3 in DNA: TGTGCCACCAGAGACGGCCTATATGGCTACACCTTC.

The V and J genes are TRBV11-1 and TRBJ2-5; D is undetermined. This CDR3 comprises 14 residues. Germline CDR1 SGHAT, CDR2 FQDESV (reference sequence). Deletions cut 6 bases from V and 0 bases from J, with 11 bases between. CDR3 region: CASSPDTDQETQYF. The DNA of the CDR3 is TGTGCCAGCAGTCCAGACACAGACCAAGAGACCCAGTACTTC.

The chain joins TRBV7-2 to TRBJ1-2; the D is unclear. The germline gives CDR1 SGHTA, CDR2 FQGNSA. The CDR3 sequence is 12 residues long. The V end lost 3 bases, the J end lost 2 bases, and 4 bases lay between the germline ends. Written as DNA, the CDR3 is TGTGCCAGCAGCTTTGACAACTATGGCTACACCTTC. Its translation is CASSFDNYGYTF. Using reference TRBV7-2 and TRBJ1-2 for the parts outside the CDR3, the full variable domain is GAGVSQSPSNKVTEKGKDVELRCDPISGHTALYWYRQSLGQGLEFLIYFQGNSAPDKSGLPSDRFSAERTGGSVSTLTIQRTQQEDSAVYLCASSFDNYGYTFGSGTRLTVV.

CDR3 amino acids: CASSLWGDTQYF. CDR3 coding DNA: TGTGCCAGCAGTTTATGGGGAGATACGCAGTATTTT. The chain is built from TRBV12-3 or TRBV12-4 and TRBJ2-3; no reliable D call. Trimming took 2 bases from V and 5 from J, leaving 5 bases between them. The CDR3 is 12 amino acids.

V usage is TRBV9 and J usage is TRBJ2-7; D may correspond to TRBD1 or TRBD2 (6 bases each). The length of the CDR3 is 14 residues. V dropped 4 bases and J dropped 5 bases, with 16 bases sitting between them. From germline, CDR1 is SGDLS and CDR2 YYNGEE. CDR3 sequence: CASSPRGRGDEQYF. The CDR3 DNA is TGTGCCAGCAGCCCGCGGGGCAGGGGCGACGAGCAGTACTTC.

CDR3 sequence (DNA): TGTGCCAGCAGTTTGGGGGGCCCGGCTTTCTTT. The encoded protein is CASSLGGPAFF. The V and J genes are TRBV12-3 or TRBV12-4 and TRBJ1-1; TRBD1 is a possible D gene (6 bases). V lost 3 bases to trimming and J lost 11 bases, with 10 bases between them. This CDR3 is built from 11 residues.

The chain combines TRBV4-3 with TRBJ2-7; TRBD2 is a possible D gene (7 bases). Germline V gene data show CDR1 as LGHNA and CDR2 as YSLEER. The V gene lost 8 bases and the J gene lost 7 bases, with 21 bases spanning the gap. The CDR3 is 14 residues long. This chain's CDR3 is CASANYRGAGEQYF. CDR3 sequence (DNA): TGCGCCAGCGCTAATTATCGGGGGGCAGGGGAGCAGTACTTC.

The chain combines TRBV7-2 with TRBJ2-7; tentative D call: TRBD2 (6 bases). Trimming pared 1 base from V and 8 bases from J, leaving 18 bases between. Per germline, CDR1 SGHTA and CDR2 FQGNSA. The CDR3 spans 15 residues. The CDR3 protein is CASSLEGSREHKQYF. As DNA, the CDR3 is TGTGCCAGCAGCTTAGAGGGTAGTCGGGAGCACAAGCAGTACTTC.

The chain is built from TRBV10-3 and TRBJ2-3; no firm D call. The CDR3 totals 15 residues. Trimming removed 6 bases from V and 2 bases from J, with 15 bases in between. The germline CDR1 and CDR2 sequences are ENHRY and SYGVKD. The CDR3 nucleotides read TGTGCCATCAGGCAGGACGGCTTCCCCACAGATACGCAGTATTTT. Translated, it gives CAIRQDGFPTDTQYF.

The rearrangement links TRBV6-6 to TRBJ2-2; no clear D gene. Trimming took off 9 bases at V and 1 base at J, with 6 bases between the two ends. From germline, CDR1 is MNHNY and CDR2 SVGAGI (reference sequence). CDR3 size: 12 residues. CDR3 sequence reads: CASCKNTGELFF. DNA for the CDR3: TGTGCCAGTTGTAAGAACACCGGGGAGCTGTTTTTT.

V and J are TRBV28 and TRBJ2-7; D call uncertain. The CDR3 is 12 residues long. Germline V gene sequence: CDR1 MDHEN, CDR2 SYDVKM. The V and J ends lost 4 bases and 6 bases respectively, with 10 bases between them. The CDR3 DNA follows: TGTGCCAGCAGTTCAGGAGCCTCCGAGCAGTACTTC. This sequence encodes CASSSGASEQYF.

The chain recombines TRBV5-1 with TRBJ2-1; 7 positions match TRBD2. V shed 3 bases, J shed 7 bases, and the junction held 7 bases outside the gene matches. Germline CDR1 SGHRS, CDR2 YFSETQ. The CDR3 runs to 14 residues. In DNA form, the CDR3 reads TGCGCCAGCAGCTCCGGGGGGTTAGGGAATGAGCAGTTCTTC. It translates to CASSSGGLGNEQFF.

This chain joins TRBV7-8 and TRBJ1-6, with D possibly TRBD1 on 6 matching bases. This CDR3 region has 16 residues. Germline assignment: CDR1 SGHVS and CDR2 FQNEAQ. Trimming removed 1 base at V and 5 bases at J, with 12 bases between. The CDR3 spells CASSLDRTENNSPLHF. CDR3 DNA sequence: TGTGCCAGCAGCTTAGATAGGACAGAGAATAATTCACCCCTCCACTTT.

The rearrangement joins TRBV7-9 to TRBJ1-1; 10 nucleotides match TRBD1. The CDR3 spans 16 residues. The germline gives CDR1 SEHNR, CDR2 FQNEAQ (reference sequence). Trimming at V came to 5 bases and at J to 0 bases, leaving 6 bases not matched to a gene. In DNA form, the CDR3 reads TGTGCCAGCAGCGCAGGACAGGGGGAGATGAACACTGAAGCTTTCTTT. It translates to CASSAGQGEMNTEAFF.

The rearrangement uses TRBV11-2 and TRBJ2-3; perhaps TRBD2 as D (5 bases). The V gene lost 3 bases and the J gene lost 4 bases, with 14 bases spanning the gap. Per germline, CDR1 SGHAT and CDR2 FQNNGV. The CDR3 spans 15 residues. The CDR3 nucleotides are TGTGCCAGCAGCTTTAGCGCACCTAGGGCAGATACGCAGTATTTT. Its protein product is CASSFSAPRADTQYF.